This T cell receptor (beta chain) derives from a study of control samples from healthy donors and cancer patients. V was pared by 2 bases and J by 7 bases, with 11 bases of the junction left unmatched. CDR3 size: 16 residues. CDR1 is LGHNA and CDR2 is YNFKEQ in the germline V gene. The method was immunoSEQ multiplex PCR; TCRdb's version includes in-frame clones alone and lacks a portion of them. The profile shows 150,000 to 200,000 clones, 88% of them singletons. The receptor was derived from a man between 18 and 35 years old in good health. What was sequenced was blood. This rearrangement joins TRBV4-2 to TRBJ1-5; 7 bases line up with TRBD1. CDR3 in amino acids: CASSQLGEGAGQPQHF. The CDR3 coding sequence is TGTGCCAGCAGCCAACTGGGGGAGGGGGCCGGACAGCCCCAGCATTTT.